This TCR beta chain originates from a study of CD8+ T cells in alopecia areata. Findings of the study overall: Patients shared TCRs less clearly than mice did, possibly for HLA-related reasons.

Collection of lesional scalp punch biopsies and peripheral blood was performed in alopecia areata patients. Points on this clone: Its antigen is not identified.

Germline CDR1 is SGHDT and CDR2 is YYEEEE. V was pared by 0 bases and J by 5 bases, with 3 bases between. This CDR3 region has 12 residues. As the sequencing template, cDNA was produced by extracting RNA and reverse transcribing it. TCRdb keeps only in-frame clones here, not all; method: immunoSEQ multiplex PCR. Counted here are tens of thousands of clones, about 53% occurring once; the ten biggest clones make up around 5.7%. The source of this sequence is a human donor with alopecia areata. The chain recombines TRBV5-6 with TRBJ2-1; D not certain. Sequences were obtained from NKG2D-high CD8+ T cells sorted from blood. The CDR3 nucleotides read TGTGCCAGCAGCTTGGGGGACAATGAGCAGTTCTTC. Protein: CASSLGDNEQFF.